The next 13 T cell receptor beta chains were all read from a single sample in a study of T cell repertoires in cytomegalovirus infection. TCRdb reanalysed the reads using MiXCR and keeps one entry per CDR3 protein. The sample lists 250,000 to 350,000 distinct CDR3 sequences; 20% to 30% were seen once. What was sequenced was PBMCs. Receptor source: a human donor in good health (CMV status not recorded). Some clones in this sample may be carry-over from other donors' samples.

This clonotype has a handful of counts. The genes are TRBV28 and TRBJ2-1; TRBD1 matches at 8 bases. Germline assignment: CDR1 MDHEN and CDR2 SYDVKM. Germline trimming cut 6 bases from V and 5 bases from J; bases unmatched to any gene: 3. This CDR3 is built from 13 residues. CDR3 sequence (DNA): TGTGCCAGCAGGCGGACAGGGAACAATGAGCAGTTCTTC. This codes for CASRRTGNNEQFF.

There are a few counts of this clonotype. The chain recombines TRBV28 with TRBJ2-7; 8 bases agree with TRBD2. Unmatched junction bases numbered 12, after V lost 6 bases and J lost 2 bases. The CDR3 runs to 16 residues. CDR1 MDHEN and CDR2 SYDVKM come from the germline V gene. The DNA of the CDR3 is TGTGCCAGCAGCCGAGAGCGACTAGCGCTAACCTACGAGCAGTACTTC. It encodes CASSRERLALTYEQYF. The variable domain in full, completed from reference TRBV28 and TRBJ2-7, reads DVKVTQSSRYLVKRTGEKVFLECVQDMDHENMFWYRQDPGLGLRLIYFSYDVKMKEKGDIPEGYSVSREKKERFSLILESASTNQTSMYLCASSRERLALTYEQYFGPGTRLTVT.

This clonotype was counted at least ten times. The V and J genes are TRBV7-2 and TRBJ2-7, with 9 bases fitting TRBD1. The ends lost 5 bases at V and 6 bases at J; junction bases unmatched: 5. The CDR3 consists of 13 residues. CDR1 and CDR2 (germline): SGHTA, FQGNSA. The CDR3 DNA sequence: TGTGCCAGCAGCATTACAGGGGGCGGCGAGCAGTACTTC. Translating gives CASSITGGGEQYF.

This clonotype was observed many times. CDR3 bases: TGCAGTGCAACCGACAGGGCCTCTGGGGCCAACGTCCTGACTTTC. It yields the protein CSATDRASGANVLTF. The chain has TRBV20-1 and TRBJ2-6, with 7 bases lining up with TRBD1. With 6 bases clipped from V and 0 bases from J, the junction kept 5 bases outside the gene matches. In germline, CDR1 is DFQATT, CDR2 SNEGSKA (reference sequence). The CDR3 contains 15 residues.

The chain combines TRBV7-3 with TRBJ2-1; 11 bases fit TRBD2. This CDR3 has 19 amino acids. V lost 0 bases, J lost 7 bases, and 14 bases stayed unmatched. Germline V gene sequence: CDR1 SGHTA, CDR2 FQGTGA. In nucleotides, the CDR3 is TGTGCCAGCAGCTTAACCGCTAGCGGGGGGCCCCTCTGGAGGAATGAGCAGTTCTTC. Its protein is CASSLTASGGPLWRNEQFF.

The V and J genes are TRBV19 and TRBJ2-6; D not resolved. Germline V lookup: CDR1 LNHDA, CDR2 SQIVND (reference sequence). V lost 4 bases and J lost 2, with 9 bases in between. This CDR3 has 15 residues. The CDR3 DNA sequence: TGTGCCAGTAGTAGACCAATGACTGGGGCCAACGTCCTGACTTTC. This translates into CASSRPMTGANVLTF.

This clonotype was observed many times. V usage is TRBV7-2 and J usage is TRBJ1-2; D call uncertain. V shed 5 bases and J shed 8 bases, with 15 bases lying between them. CDR3 size: 13 residues. Germline loops: CDR1 SGHTA, CDR2 FQGNSA. The CDR3 sequence: CASSPMTGIGYTF. The CDR3 DNA reads TGTGCCAGCAGCCCGATGACGGGGATAGGCTACACCTTC.

The V call is TRBV20-1, the J call TRBJ1-4; the D is unclear. This CDR3 region has 14 residues. Per germline, CDR1 DFQATT and CDR2 SNEGSKA (reference sequence). V was cut by 6 bases and J by 5 bases, with 16 bases left in between. CDR3 residues: CSARKGSGNEKLFF. Written as DNA, the CDR3 is TGCAGTGCCCGAAAAGGGTCAGGAAATGAAAAACTGTTTTTT.

This rearrangement joins TRBV11-2 to TRBJ2-1, with TRBD1 matching 9 bases. The CDR3 spans 15 residues. J was trimmed by 5 bases and V by 3 bases; bases with no gene match: 5. Per germline, CDR1 SGHAT and CDR2 FQNNGV. CDR3 amino acids: CASSFDRGANNEQFF. The CDR3 DNA is TGTGCCAGCAGCTTCGACAGGGGGGCTAACAATGAGCAGTTCTTC.

The sample holds a few counts of this clonotype. V and J are TRBV12-3 or TRBV12-4 and TRBJ2-7; tentative D call: TRBD2 (7 bases). The ends were cut back, 5 bases at V and 2 bases at J, with 22 bases in the middle. CDR3 length: 17 residues. This chain's CDR3 is CASSLPGAGETPYEQYF. CDR3 DNA sequence: TGTGCCAGCAGTCTCCCGGGGGCGGGGGAAACACCCTACGAGCAGTACTTC.

About this clonotype: A read error may explain this, as a much larger clone is one base away. The chain employs TRBV7-2 and TRBJ2-7, with D uncertain. Germline CDR1 reads SGHTA; CDR2 reads FQGNSA. CDR3 length equals 13 residues. The DNA for the CDR3 is TGTGCCAGCAGCTTAGTCCTTAGCTACGGGCAGTACTTC. Translated, it gives CASSLVLSYGQYF.

This clonotype occurred many times. J is TRBJ2-1 and V is TRBV7-9, with D possibly matching TRBD2 (6 bases). Germline lookup yields CDR1 SEHNR and CDR2 FQNEAQ (reference sequence). V lost 0 bases, J lost 3 bases, and 9 bases lay in between. The CDR3 totals 15 residues. In nucleotides, the CDR3 is TGTGCCAGCAGCTTAGCGTTGGGGGGCTACAATGAGCAGTTCTTC. Protein: CASSLALGGYNEQFF.

J is TRBJ2-5 and V is TRBV20-1, with 13 bases matching TRBD2. The CDR3 loop spans 18 amino acids. Germline V gives CDR1 DFQATT, CDR2 SNEGSKA (reference sequence). After removal of 0 bases from V and 2 bases from J, the junction contained 9 bases not matched to a gene. The CDR3 DNA follows: TGCAGTGCTAGAGATCGTACTAGCGGGGGGGGGAAACAAGAGACCCAGTACTTC. Translated, it gives CSARDRTSGGGKQETQYF.